Sequencing of this T cell receptor (beta chain) was carried out in a study of cytomegalovirus exposure and HLA in healthy donors. Study conclusions and caveats: Equally common other TCR beta chains were less clonally expanded than HLA-associated ones, a later analysis found. CMV serostatus was the sole immune exposure information available.

With respect to this clone: Its antigen is still unknown.

Unrecorded immune exposures were likely, despite nominal health at sampling. PCR primers comprised 60 Vbeta and 13 Jbeta primers. Here immunoSEQ multiplex PCR was the method, and the copy in TCRdb shows in-frame clones only, minus some. The clone table shows around 200,000 clones, with the ten largest holding 0.65% to 0.9%. This sequence was found in a young woman in good health and CMV-seropositive. Sequenced: PBMCs.

CDR3 sequence: CASSQSNRRLFF. CDR3 coding DNA: TGCGCCAGCAGCCAATCGAACCGCAGACTGTTTTTT. The chain is built from TRBV5-1 and TRBJ1-4; D is undetermined. Germline CDR1 and CDR2: SGHRS and YFSETQ. The CDR3 is 12 residues long. The V and J ends lost 4 bases and 13 bases respectively, with 14 bases between them.